These T cell receptor beta chains were read from a single sample in a study of cytomegalovirus exposure and HLA in healthy donors. Some clones are missing from TCRdb's copy, which holds only in-frame ones; the method was immunoSEQ multiplex PCR. This sample has a few hundred thousand clones, with 86% found just once. Sequenced sample: PBMCs. These receptors originate from a woman under 30 in good health and CMV-seronegative. Both conserved end residues are part of each CDR3. D genes are given only for firm matches. Where a row states a size, it is once, few, many or the class of an expanded clone; other rows omit it.

TRBV18	.	.	15	TRBJ2-7	TGTGCCAGCTCACCAGCCCCCTCACAGGTCCTCGAGCAGTACTTC	CASSPAPSQVLEQYF
TRBV5-1	.	TRBD2	17	TRBJ2-2	TGCGCCAGCAGCCCACCGGGACTAGCGGGTAACACCGGGGAGCTGTTTTTT	CASSPPGLAGNTGELFF
TRBV6-6	.	.	14	TRBJ1-1	TGTGCCAGCAGTTACCCCGGAGGGCACACTGAAGCTTTCTTT	CASSYPGGHTEAFF
TRBV18	.	TRBD2	16	TRBJ2-1	TGTGCCAGCTCCTCCCGGGGTTTGAGCGGGGCGGTCGAGCAGTTCTTC	CASSSRGLSGAVEQFF
TRBV10-3	.	.	13	TRBJ1-1	TGTGCCATCAGCGAGCTAGCGAACACTGAAGCTTTCTTT	CAISELANTEAFF
TRBV27	.	TRBD1	15	TRBJ2-1	TGTGCCAGCAGTTCCGGGGACAGGTTAAACAATGAGCAGTTCTTC	CASSSGDRLNNEQFF
TRBV5-1	.	TRBD1	13	TRBJ1-2	TGCGCCAGCAGCTTGACAGGGGGTCGTGGCTACACCTTC	CASSLTGGRGYTF
TRBV2	.	.	19	TRBJ2-6	TGTGCCAGCAGTGAACTCAAAGGACCGACAGTCTCTGGGGCCAACGTCCTGACTTTC	CASSELKGPTVSGANVLTF
TRBV27	.	.	14	TRBJ2-7	TGTGCCAGCAGTTTTTCTGGGCCCTCCTACGAGCAGTACTTC	CASSFSGPSYEQYF
TRBV7-8	.	.	12	TRBJ2-1	TGTGCCAGCAGCTTACTTTCGGTTGAGCAGTTCTTC	CASSLLSVEQFF
TRBV27	.	.	14	TRBJ1-2	TGTGCCAGCAGGATCGGGGGAGGGTGGGATGGCTACACCTTC	CASRIGGGWDGYTF
TRBV29-1	.	.	15	TRBJ2-1	TGCAGCGGGTGGATGTGGGCCCGAAGATACAATGAGCAGTTCTTC	CSGWMWARRYNEQFF
TRBV5-1	.	.	15	TRBJ1-3	TGCGCCAGCAGCATAGGTGGCGGCTCTGGAAACACCATATATTTT	CASSIGGGSGNTIYF
TRBV5-1	.	.	15	TRBJ2-1	TGCGCCAGCCGACAAAGCGGAAGCTCCTACAATGAGCAGTTCTTC	CASRQSGSSYNEQFF
TRBV5-4	.	TRBD1	16	TRBJ1-1	TGTGCCAGCAGCCTGGATAGAGGCAGGGGGTTGGTTGAAGCTTTCTTT	CASSLDRGRGLVEAFF
TRBV27	.	.	15	TRBJ2-7	TGTGCCAGCAGTTTAGGTAGCCCGGGGTCCTACGAGCAGTACTTC	CASSLGSPGSYEQYF
TRBV11-3	once	TRBD2	14	TRBJ2-7	TGTGCCAGCAGCCCCGGGACTAGTGCCTACGAGCAGTACTTC	CASSPGTSAYEQYF
TRBV6-5	.	.	14	TRBJ2-3	TGTGCCAGCAGCCCTAGAGAGGGCGGGGATACGCAGTATTTT	CASSPREGGDTQYF
TRBV4-2	.	.	16	TRBJ2-1	TGTGCCAGCAGTCAAGGGGGAGGACTAGACCTTAATGAGCAGTTCTTC	CASSQGGGLDLNEQFF
TRBV19	.	TRBD1	14	TRBJ1-3	TGTGCCAGTCGGGACAGGCCGGGAGGAAACACCATATATTTT	CASRDRPGGNTIYF
TRBV6-4	.	TRBD2	14	TRBJ2-7	TGTGCCAGCAGTCGGACTAGCGGGAGCCGCGAGCAGTACTTC	CASSRTSGSREQYF
TRBV19	.	.	16	TRBJ2-3	TGTGCCAGTACTCCATACGCGGGGGCCGTCGCAGATACGCAGTATTTT	CASTPYAGAVADTQYF
TRBV19	few	.	14	TRBJ1-4	TGTGCCAGTAGTCAAGGGGTTCCTAATGAAAAACTGTTTTTT	CASSQGVPNEKLFF
TRBV29-1	.	.	12	TRBJ2-3	TGCAGCGCCGCTAGTGTGCTGGATACGCAGTATTTT	CSAASVLDTQYF
TRBV5-8	.	TRBD2	16	TRBJ2-5	TGTGCCAGCAGCGGGACTAGCGGGAGGGCCCAAGAGACCCAGTACTTC	CASSGTSGRAQETQYF
TRBV5-1	few	.	17	TRBJ1-3	TGCGCCAGCGCCGCGGAGACAGGTCCCGTTGCTGGAAACACCATATATTTT	CASAAETGPVAGNTIYF
TRBV5-4	.	.	16	TRBJ2-2	TGTGCCAGCAGCCCCGCGGGGGCCGAGAACACCGGGGAGCTGTTTTTT	CASSPAGAENTGELFF
TRBV7-2	.	.	14	TRBJ2-3	TGTGCCAGCAGCTTAGGACAACAAATTGATACGCAGTATTTT	CASSLGQQIDTQYF
TRBV19	.	.	15	TRBJ1-2	TGTGCCAGTAGTATTCTGGGGGGGCCGGAGTATGGCTACACCTTC	CASSILGGPEYGYTF
TRBV7-3	once	.	16	TRBJ2-5	TGTGCCAGCAGCTTATTACCCTCCGGGACTCAAGAGACCCAGTACTTC	CASSLLPSGTQETQYF
TRBV29-1	.	TRBD2	14	TRBJ2-1	TGCAGCGTTGAAAGGCTAGCGGATTACAATGAGCAGTTCTTC	CSVERLADYNEQFF
TRBV4-1	.	.	13	TRBJ1-5	TGCGCCAGCAGCGGGCAGTACAATCAGCCCCAGCATTTT	CASSGQYNQPQHF
TRBV5-5	.	.	12	TRBJ1-2	TGTGCCAGCAGCTTGACCGCAGATCGCTACACCTTC	CASSLTADRYTF
TRBV11-2	once	.	14	TRBJ2-7	TGTGCCAGCAGCTTAGATAGGACATCCTACGAGCAGTACTTC	CASSLDRTSYEQYF
TRBV5-4	.	.	16	TRBJ1-2	TGTGCCAGCAGCTTGGCCGGTGCAGTTCGGTCTAGCGGCTACACCTTC	CASSLAGAVRSSGYTF
TRBV13	.	TRBD2	16	TRBJ2-3	TGTGCCAGCAGCTACAAAAGCGGGATGGGGGCAGATACGCAGTATTTT	CASSYKSGMGADTQYF
TRBV6-5	.	TRBD1	14	TRBJ2-7	TGTGCCAGCAGTTACAGACAGGGCCTCTACGAGCAGTACTTC	CASSYRQGLYEQYF
TRBV4-3	.	.	18	TRBJ2-7	TGCGCCAGCAGCCAAGATAGGGCGGGACCGAGCTTTTTCTACGAGCAGTACTTC	CASSQDRAGPSFFYEQYF
TRBV27	.	TRBD1	17	TRBJ2-1	TGTGCCAGCAGTTTAGTGGGGACAGACACGATGCGGTATGAGCAGTTCTTC	CASSLVGTDTMRYEQFF
TRBV2	.	.	14	TRBJ1-3	TGTGCCAGCACCACCTTGAGGTCTGGAAACACCATATATTTT	CASTTLRSGNTIYF
TRBV29-1	.	TRBD1	13	TRBJ2-7	TGCAGCGTTGTGACAGGGCCTTCCTACGAGCAGTACTTC	CSVVTGPSYEQYF
TRBV18	.	.	15	TRBJ1-1	TGTGCCAGCTCACTACGGACAGCAGCAGACACTGAAGCTTTCTTT	CASSLRTAADTEAFF
TRBV10-3	.	.	17	TRBJ1-1	TGTGCCATCAACGAGGGACCGGGACAACCCTCGAACACTGAAGCTTTCTTT	CAINEGPGQPSNTEAFF
TRBV6-5	.	TRBD1	12	TRBJ2-7	TGTGCCAGCACCGGGACAGGGGGCGAGCAGTACTTC	CASTGTGGEQYF
TRBV7-6	.	TRBD2	15	TRBJ2-1	TGTGCCAGCAGCTTAGCCCTAGCGGGAGGGGGTGAGCAGTTCTTC	CASSLALAGGGEQFF
TRBV7-7	.	TRBD1	13	TRBJ2-7	TGTGCTAGCAGCTTAGACAGGGGGCGCGAGCAGTACTTC	CASSLDRGREQYF
TRBV18	.	.	15	TRBJ2-5	TGTGCCAGCTCTCCTAGTAGGTCTGGTACAGAGACCCAGTACTTC	CASSPSRSGTETQYF
TRBV25-1	.	TRBD1	16	TRBJ2-7	TGTGCCAGCAGTACGCGACAGGGGTGTGAATGCTACGAGCAGTACTTC	CASSTRQGCECYEQYF
TRBV19	.	.	13	TRBJ1-2	TGTGCCAGTAGTTCGGGAGCTAACTATGGCTACACCTTC	CASSSGANYGYTF
TRBV30	.	.	14	TRBJ2-5	TGTGCCTGGAGTGTAACGGGGTTGCGAGAGACCCAGTACTTC	CAWSVTGLRETQYF
TRBV29-1	.	.	13	TRBJ2-1	TGCAGCGTTGTAGGGACACTGGGCAATGAGCAGTTCTTC	CSVVGTLGNEQFF
TRBV5-1	.	TRBD2	17	TRBJ2-2	TGCGCCAGCAGCAAGAATCCCGGGACTAGTAAGACCGGGGAGCTGTTTTTT	CASSKNPGTSKTGELFF
TRBV9	.	.	18	TRBJ2-2	TGTGCCAGCAGCGTATCCCACACCCCCGCCGGGGACACCGGGGAGCTGTTTTTT	CASSVSHTPAGDTGELFF
TRBV27	.	.	16	TRBJ2-3	TGTGCCAGCAGTTCCCCTTGGAGGGAGAGGGCAGATACGCAGTATTTT	CASSSPWRERADTQYF